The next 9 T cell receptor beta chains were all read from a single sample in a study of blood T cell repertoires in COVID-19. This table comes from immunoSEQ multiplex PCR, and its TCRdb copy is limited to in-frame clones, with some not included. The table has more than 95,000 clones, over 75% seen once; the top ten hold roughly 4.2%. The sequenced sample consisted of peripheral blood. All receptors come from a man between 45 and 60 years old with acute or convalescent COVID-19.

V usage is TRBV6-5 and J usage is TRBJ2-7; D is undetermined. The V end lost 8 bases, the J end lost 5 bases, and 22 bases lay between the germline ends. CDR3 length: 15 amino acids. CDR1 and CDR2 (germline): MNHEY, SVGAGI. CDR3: CASLTYLGRRNEQYF. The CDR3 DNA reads TGTGCCAGCCTGACTTACCTGGGTAGAAGAAACGAGCAGTACTTC.

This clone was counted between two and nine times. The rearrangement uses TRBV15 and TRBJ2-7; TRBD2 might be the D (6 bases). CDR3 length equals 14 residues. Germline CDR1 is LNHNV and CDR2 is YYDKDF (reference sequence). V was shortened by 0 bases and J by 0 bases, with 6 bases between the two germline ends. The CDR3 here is CATSREGGSYEQYF. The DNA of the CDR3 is TGTGCCACCAGCAGAGAGGGAGGCTCCTACGAGCAGTACTTC.

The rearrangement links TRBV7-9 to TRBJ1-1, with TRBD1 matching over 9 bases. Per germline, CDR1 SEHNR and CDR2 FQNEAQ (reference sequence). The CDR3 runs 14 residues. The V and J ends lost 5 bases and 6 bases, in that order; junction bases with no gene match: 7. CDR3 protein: CASSITGGNAEAFF. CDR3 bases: TGTGCCAGCAGCATAACAGGGGGCAACGCTGAAGCTTTCTTT.

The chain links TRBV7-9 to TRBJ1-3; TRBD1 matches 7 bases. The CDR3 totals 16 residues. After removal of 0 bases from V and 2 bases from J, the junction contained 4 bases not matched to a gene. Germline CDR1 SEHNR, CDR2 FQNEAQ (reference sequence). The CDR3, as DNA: TGTGCCAGCAGCTTAGCGGCCCAGGGGGCTGGAAACACCATATATTTT. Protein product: CASSLAAQGAGNTIYF.

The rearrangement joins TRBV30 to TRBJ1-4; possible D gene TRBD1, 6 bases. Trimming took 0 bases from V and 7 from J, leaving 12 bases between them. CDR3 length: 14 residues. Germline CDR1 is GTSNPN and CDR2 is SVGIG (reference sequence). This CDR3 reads CAWSVGGRSEKLFF. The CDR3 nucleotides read TGTGCCTGGAGTGTAGGGGGTCGGAGTGAAAAACTGTTTTTT.

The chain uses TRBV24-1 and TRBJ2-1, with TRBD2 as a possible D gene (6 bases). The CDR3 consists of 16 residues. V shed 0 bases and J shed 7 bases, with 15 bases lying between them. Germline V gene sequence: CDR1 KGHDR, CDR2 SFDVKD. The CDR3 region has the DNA TGTGCCACCAGTGATTTGAATGGGAAGGAGGGGAATGAGCAGTTCTTC. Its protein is CATSDLNGKEGNEQFF.

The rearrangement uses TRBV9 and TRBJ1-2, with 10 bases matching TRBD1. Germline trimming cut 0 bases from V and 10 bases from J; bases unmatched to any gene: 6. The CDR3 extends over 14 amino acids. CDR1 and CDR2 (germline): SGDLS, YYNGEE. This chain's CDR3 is CASSVDGGTGVYTF. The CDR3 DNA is TGTGCCAGCAGCGTAGATGGCGGGACAGGGGTCTACACCTTC.

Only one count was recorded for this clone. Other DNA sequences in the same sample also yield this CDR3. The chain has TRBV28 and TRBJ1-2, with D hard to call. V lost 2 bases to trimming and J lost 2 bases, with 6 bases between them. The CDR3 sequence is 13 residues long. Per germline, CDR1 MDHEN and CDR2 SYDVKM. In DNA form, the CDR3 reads TGTGCCAGCAGTTTAGGGCAGAACTATGGCTACACCTTC. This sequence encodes CASSLGQNYGYTF.

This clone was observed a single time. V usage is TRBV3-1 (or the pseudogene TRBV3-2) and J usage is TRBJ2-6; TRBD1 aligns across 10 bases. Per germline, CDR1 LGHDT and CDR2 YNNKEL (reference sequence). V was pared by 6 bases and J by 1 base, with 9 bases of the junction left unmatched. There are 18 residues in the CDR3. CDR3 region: CASSWYGQGVSGANVLTF. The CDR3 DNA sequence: TGTGCCAGCAGTTGGTATGGACAGGGGGTTTCTGGGGCCAACGTCCTGACTTTC.